The present entry profiles one T cell receptor beta chain with its context. These data come from a study of shared clonotypes between healthy human individuals. In the study overall: CD4 naive and memory got three plates each, CD8 naive two, CD8 memory one.

Looked up from germline, CDR1 is GTSNPN and CDR2 is SVGIG (reference sequence). There are 13 residues in the CDR3. Trimming removed 5 bases from V and 1 base from J, with 9 bases in between. TCRdb keeps only in-frame clones here, not all; method: immunoSEQ multiplex PCR. The data contain over a million clones, roughly 96% of them singletons. The clonotype was recovered from a man younger than 40 in good health. The V call is TRBV30, the J call TRBJ1-5, with unresolved D. Specimen: naive CD4+ T cells sorted from blood. Subset reported: CD45RA+ positively selected. The CDR3 coding sequence is TGTGCCTGGGACGTTGGGAGCAATCAGCCCCAGCATTTT. It codes for CAWDVGSNQPQHF.